This T cell receptor beta chain came from a study of lymphopenia after photon versus proton radiotherapy. Study findings and constraints: Under photons, naive T cells and diversity fell while effector/memory populations rose. After lymphocyte nadir, photon-treated repertoires showed oligoclonal expansion, especially CD8+ Temra.

Notes on this clone: Its antigen is as yet unknown.

Generated by immunoSEQ multiplex PCR, the TCRdb table keeps only in-frame clones and is missing some. The sample has 67,000 or so clones, approximately 87% seen once. Germline V gene sequence: CDR1 SGHDN, CDR2 FVKESK. The CDR3 extends over 14 amino acids. Trimming shortened V by 0 bases and J by 4 bases, and 7 bases separated the two germline ends. V gene TRBV14 combines with J gene TRBJ2-1; D not certain. This specimen consisted of peripheral blood, obtained from a patient treated with proton-based radiotherapy. The TCR sequence derives from a man older than 75 with esophageal cancer. In DNA form, the CDR3 reads TGTGCCAGCAGCCAAGACCCCCGGTACAATGAGCAGTTCTTC. It yields the protein CASSQDPRYNEQFF.